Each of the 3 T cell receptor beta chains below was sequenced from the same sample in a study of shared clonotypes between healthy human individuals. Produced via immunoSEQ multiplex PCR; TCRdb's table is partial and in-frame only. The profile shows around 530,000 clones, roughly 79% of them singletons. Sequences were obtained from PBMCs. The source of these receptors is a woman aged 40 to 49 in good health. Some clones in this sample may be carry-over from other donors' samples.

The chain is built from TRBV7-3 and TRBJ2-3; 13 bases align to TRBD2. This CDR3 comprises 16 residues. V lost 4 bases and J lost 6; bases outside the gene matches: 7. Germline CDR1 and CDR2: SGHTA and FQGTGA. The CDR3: CASSSGLAGVGDTQYF. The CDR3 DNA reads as TGTGCCAGCAGCTCCGGACTAGCGGGAGTCGGGGATACGCAGTATTTT.

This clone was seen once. The CDR3 sequence: CASSLTIGQPQHF. The CDR3 DNA sequence: TGTGCCAGCAGCTTAACGATCGGTCAGCCCCAGCATTTT. This chain connects TRBV7-3 to TRBJ1-5; D uncertain. CDR3 length: 13 residues. CDR1 SGHTA and CDR2 FQGTGA come from the germline V gene. Deletions cut 0 bases from V and 6 bases from J, with 6 bases between.

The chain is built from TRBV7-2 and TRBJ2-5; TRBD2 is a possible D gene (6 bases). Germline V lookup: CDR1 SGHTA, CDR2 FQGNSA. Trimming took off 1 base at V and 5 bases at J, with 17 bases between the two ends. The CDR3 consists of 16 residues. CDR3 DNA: TGTGCCAGCAGCTTAGGGGCTAGCGCATTTGGCGAGACCCAGTACTTC. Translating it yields CASSLGASAFGETQYF.